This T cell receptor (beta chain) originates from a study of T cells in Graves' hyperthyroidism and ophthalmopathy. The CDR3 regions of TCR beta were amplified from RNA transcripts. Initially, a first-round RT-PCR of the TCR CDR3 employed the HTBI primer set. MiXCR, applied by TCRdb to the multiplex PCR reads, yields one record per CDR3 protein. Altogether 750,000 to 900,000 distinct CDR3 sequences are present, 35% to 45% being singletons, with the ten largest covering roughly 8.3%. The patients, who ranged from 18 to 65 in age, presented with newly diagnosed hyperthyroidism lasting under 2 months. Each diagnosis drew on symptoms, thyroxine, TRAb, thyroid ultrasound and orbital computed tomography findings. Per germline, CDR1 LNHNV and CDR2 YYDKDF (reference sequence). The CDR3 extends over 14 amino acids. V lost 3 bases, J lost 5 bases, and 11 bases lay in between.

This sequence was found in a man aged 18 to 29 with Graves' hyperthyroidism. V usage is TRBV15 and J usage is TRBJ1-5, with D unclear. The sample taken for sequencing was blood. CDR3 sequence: CATSSLDGHQPQHF. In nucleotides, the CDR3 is TGTGCCACCAGCAGTTTGGACGGACATCAGCCCCAGCATTTT.